This TCR beta chain was sequenced during a study of regulatory T cells in long-lasting Graves disease. Study-level results: Thyroid tissue was not studied; only peripheral blood was.

This clonotype was counted many times. Its antigen is still unknown. Time point: newly diagnosed GD, antithyroid drugs for less than 3 months. PBMC-extracted RNA yielded the TCR library. With iRepertoire HTBI primers and Arm-PCR of CDR3 regions, TCR beta libraries were built. One entry per CDR3 protein, called by TCRdb with MiXCR from the multiplex PCR reads. The sample includes 400,000 to 500,000 distinct CDR3 sequences, about a sixth of them seen just once. The CDR3 covers 15 residues. The germline CDR1 and CDR2 sequences are SGHNT and YYREEE (reference sequence). The ends lost 4 bases at V and 4 bases at J; junction bases unmatched: 9. The same data also contributed to another study, on T cells in Graves' hyperthyroidism and ophthalmopathy.

This TCR derives from a woman aged 25-40 years with Graves disease. The chain couples TRBV5-4 to TRBJ1-2; 8 positions match TRBD1. The sequences come from peripheral blood mononuclear cells (PBMCs), collected at new diagnosis, from a patient treated with antithyroid drugs. CDR3 nucleotide sequence: TGTGCCAGCAGCCCAACCGGGACAGGATCCTATGGCTACACCTTC. It translates to CASSPTGTGSYGYTF.